This T cell receptor (beta chain) was sequenced during a study of cytomegalovirus exposure and HLA in healthy donors. Germline V gene sequence: CDR1 SQVTM, CDR2 ANQGSEA. The length of the CDR3 is 12 residues. V lost 6 bases and J 0 bases, leaving 7 bases between the germline ends. 13 Jbeta primers and 60 Vbeta primers were used for the PCR. The method was immunoSEQ multiplex PCR; TCRdb's version includes in-frame clones alone and lacks a portion of them. In the table there are 180,000 or so clones, 65% to 85% of which are singletons. The receptor's source is a woman between 18 and 29 years old in good health and CMV-seronegative. The chain has TRBV29-1 and TRBJ2-3; D is unclear. What was sequenced was PBMCs. CDR3 sequence reads: CSVTQSTDTQYF. CDR3 bases: TGCAGCGTCACACAGAGCACAGATACGCAGTATTTT.